The clone carrying this TCR beta chain was counted a few times. Its antigen is undetermined. This record belongs to a study of T cells after yellow fever vaccination. This CDR3 is 13 amino acids long. Trimming left V 5 bases short and J 0 bases short, with 7 bases between. In germline, CDR1 is SQVTM, CDR2 ANQGSEA. Template-switching 5'RACE yielded the TCR cDNA; a universal primer site and UMIs were added in the process. TCRdb called the 5' RACE reads again in MiXCR, with one record for every CDR3 protein. Here the sample spans 510,000 or so distinct CDR3 sequences, about 19% being singletons. Regarding the study as a whole: A faster peak, day 5 versus 15, was reached by the weaker secondary response. One caveat is that FACS-sorted repertoires could contain abundant clonotypes contaminating from the bulk population. Reappearing after the booster were most of the clones from primary vaccination (about 95% CD4, approximately 88% CD8).

The receptor was isolated from a man aged 25 to 45 who received the YFV17D yellow fever vaccine. Specimen: PBMCs, collected 15 days after the yellow fever booster vaccination. This chain joins TRBV29-1 and TRBJ2-2; D is unclear. The CDR3 spells CSVIFANTGELFF. The CDR3, as DNA: TGCAGCGTTATCTTTGCGAACACCGGGGAGCTGTTTTTT.